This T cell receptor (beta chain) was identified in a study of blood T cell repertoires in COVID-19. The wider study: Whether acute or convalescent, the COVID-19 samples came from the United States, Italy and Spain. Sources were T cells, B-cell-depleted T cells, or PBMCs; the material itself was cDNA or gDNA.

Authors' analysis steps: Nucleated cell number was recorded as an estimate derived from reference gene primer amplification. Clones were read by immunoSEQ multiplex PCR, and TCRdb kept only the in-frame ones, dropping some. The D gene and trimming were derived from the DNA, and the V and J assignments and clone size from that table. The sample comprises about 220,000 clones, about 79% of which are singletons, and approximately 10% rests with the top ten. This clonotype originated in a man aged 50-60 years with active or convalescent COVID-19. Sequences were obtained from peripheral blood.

The CDR3 sequence: CASSRDRAHEKLFF. DNA for the CDR3: TGTGCCAGCAGCCGAGACAGGGCCCATGAAAAACTGTTTTTT. The chain joins TRBV27 to TRBJ1-4; the match to TRBD1 covers 7 bases. The germline V gene has CDR1 MNHEY and CDR2 SMNVEV (reference sequence). The V gene end was trimmed by 6 bases and the J gene end by 6 bases; junction bases not matched to a gene: 7. This CDR3 comprises 14 residues.